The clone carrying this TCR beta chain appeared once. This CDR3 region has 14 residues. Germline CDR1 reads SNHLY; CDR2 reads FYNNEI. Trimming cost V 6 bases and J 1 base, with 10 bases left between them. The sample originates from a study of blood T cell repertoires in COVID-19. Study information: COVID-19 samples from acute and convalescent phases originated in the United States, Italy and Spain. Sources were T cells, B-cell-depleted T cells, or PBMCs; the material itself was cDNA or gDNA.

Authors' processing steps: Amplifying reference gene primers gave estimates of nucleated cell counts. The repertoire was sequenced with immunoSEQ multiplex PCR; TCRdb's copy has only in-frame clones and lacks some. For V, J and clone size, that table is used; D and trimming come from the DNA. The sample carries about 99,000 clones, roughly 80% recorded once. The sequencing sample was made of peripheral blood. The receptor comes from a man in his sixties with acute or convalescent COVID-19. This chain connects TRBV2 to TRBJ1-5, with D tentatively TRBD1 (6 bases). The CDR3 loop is CASRRTASNQPQHF. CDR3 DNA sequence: TGTGCCAGCAGGAGGACAGCCAGCAATCAGCCCCAGCATTTT.